The present T cell receptor beta chain was sequenced within a study of a mutant IDH1 vaccine in newly diagnosed glioma. The overall study: Following radiotherapy alone, or alongside temozolomide cycles, vaccination was started after an interval of 4-6 weeks. Before enrollment, the patients had been treated with radiotherapy alone, temozolomide alone, or both together. Most of them had received both.

Comments on this clone: What it binds is not known.

Deletions cut 6 bases from V and 0 bases from J, with 8 bases between. CDR3 length: 13 residues. CDR1 MDHEN and CDR2 SYDVKM come from the germline V gene. Time point meaning: week 23, last vaccination. Vaccinated patients received 300 ug of mutant IDH1 20-mer peptide per dose, with topical imiquimod. Donor tumors were new WHO grade 3 or 4 IDH1-mutant, ATRX-lost astrocytomas. The repertoire was sequenced with immunoSEQ multiplex PCR; TCRdb's copy has only in-frame clones and lacks some. The sample records about 65,000 clones, more than 75% being singletons. This sample comprised PBMCs, obtained from a glioma patient whose treatment included an IDH1 peptide vaccine. This receptor was taken from a young man with glioma. The gene calls are TRBV28 and TRBJ1-1; D uncertain. The CDR3: CASSPEVNTEAFF. CDR3 bases: TGTGCCAGCAGCCCTGAGGTGAACACTGAAGCTTTCTTT.